The next 29 T cell receptor beta chains were all read from a single sample in a study of T cell responses to AZD1222 COVID-19 vaccine. Libraries were prepared by immunoSEQ multiplex PCR; TCRdb keeps only in-frame clonotypes and omits some of them. The sample consists of around 150,000 clones, 70% to 90% of them appearing once. The sequencing here drew on peripheral blood, taken on day 0 of AZD1222 vaccination. All receptors come from an adult in good health.

The chain has TRBV11-2 and TRBJ2-7; D call uncertain. V dropped 2 bases and J dropped 0 bases, with 11 bases sitting between them. CDR1 and CDR2 (germline): SGHAT, FQNNGV. The CDR3 has 15 residues. The CDR3 region has the DNA TGTGCCAGCAGCTTACTCGGATCGAGCTCCTACGAGCAGTACTTC. Its protein is CASSLLGSSSYEQYF.

V and J are TRBV29-1 and TRBJ2-1, with D maybe TRBD2 (6 bases). Trimming pared 4 bases from V and 6 bases from J, leaving 16 bases between. Germline-derived CDR1 and CDR2 are SQVTM and ANQGSEA. CDR3 length: 14 residues. The CDR3 bases are TGCAGCGTTGCCCCAACCGGGACTCTCAATGAGCAGTTCTTC. Translating gives CSVAPTGTLNEQFF.

V is TRBV12-3 or TRBV12-4 and J is TRBJ2-1; TRBD1 is a possible D gene (6 bases). The CDR3 spans 13 residues. V shed 5 bases and J shed 6 bases, with 11 bases lying between them. Here the CDR3 reads CASSPGVVNEQFF. The CDR3 region has the DNA TGTGCCAGCAGTCCAGGGGTTGTCAATGAGCAGTTCTTC.

This clone appeared once. The rearrangement joins TRBV5-4 to TRBJ1-4; perhaps TRBD1 as D (5 bases). CDR3 size: 16 residues. CDR1 and CDR2 (germline): SGHNT, YYREEE (reference sequence). Trimming removed 4 bases from V and 7 bases from J, with 20 bases in between. CDR3 sequence reads: CASSPSVAGRAEKLFF. The CDR3 DNA reads as TGTGCCAGCAGCCCCTCTGTAGCGGGCAGGGCTGAAAAACTGTTTTTT.

This clone was counted a single time. J is TRBJ1-4 and V is TRBV28; possible D gene TRBD1, 6 bases. This CDR3 region has 17 residues. The germline CDR1 and CDR2 sequences are MDHEN and SYDVKM. V gave up 3 bases and J gave up 5 bases, with 19 bases separating them. The CDR3 protein is CASSFLMKRQVNEKLFF. The DNA of the CDR3 is TGTGCCAGCAGTTTCCTTATGAAACGACAGGTGAATGAAAAACTGTTTTTT.

The chain has TRBV7-2 and TRBJ2-7; 13 bases are shared with TRBD2. Unmatched junction bases numbered 8, after V lost 3 bases and J lost 0 bases. CDR1 is SGHTA, CDR2 FQGNSA, per germline. This CDR3 contains 18 residues. The CDR3 loop reads CASSFLGLAGVYSYEQYF. The CDR3, as DNA: TGTGCCAGCAGCTTTCTCGGACTAGCGGGGGTATACTCCTACGAGCAGTACTTC. Drawing the rest from reference TRBV7-2 and TRBJ2-7, the complete variable domain is GAGVSQSPSNKVTEKGKDVELRCDPISGHTALYWYRQSLGQGLEFLIYFQGNSAPDKSGLPSDRFSAERTGGSVSTLTIQRTQQEDSAVYLCASSFLGLAGVYSYEQYFGPGTRLTVT.

This chain connects TRBV14 to TRBJ2-1; D possibly corresponds to TRBD1 (5 bases). The CDR3 consists of 17 residues. In germline, CDR1 is SGHDN, CDR2 FVKESK. Trimming stripped 1 base from V and 2 bases from J, with 15 bases between. This CDR3 is CASSQAFGQGTYNEQFF. The CDR3 bases are TGTGCCAGCAGCCAAGCTTTCGGGCAGGGCACCTACAATGAGCAGTTCTTC.

The V gene is TRBV6-5, the J gene TRBJ2-3; the D is unclear. The CDR3 is 13 amino acids. The V and J ends lost 4 bases and 0 bases respectively, with 5 bases between them. Germline CDR1 reads MNHEY; CDR2 reads SVGAGI. The CDR3: CASSSDSTDTQYF. CDR3 DNA sequence: TGTGCCAGCAGTTCGGACAGCACAGATACGCAGTATTTT.

CDR3 sequence (DNA): TGTGCCAGCAGCCAAGCCGCGGGGGTCTTTACTGAAGCTTTCTTT. Residues: CASSQAAGVFTEAFF. The chain uses TRBV3-1 (or the pseudogene TRBV3-2) and TRBJ1-1, with TRBD1 as a possible D gene (5 bases). Trimming shortened V by 1 base and J by 5 bases, and 14 bases separated the two germline ends. This CDR3 comprises 15 residues. Germline V gene data show CDR1 as LGHDT and CDR2 as YNNKEL (reference sequence).

This chain joins TRBV4-2 and TRBJ1-2, with 7 bases fitting TRBD1. Germline V gene data show CDR1 as LGHNA and CDR2 as YNFKEQ. The CDR3 has 15 amino acids. The J segment lost 3 bases and the V segment lost 0 bases, leaving 4 bases of the junction unmatched. DNA of the CDR3: TGTGCCAGCAGCCAAGATCTCGACAGGGACTATGGCTACACCTTC. Amino acid sequence: CASSQDLDRDYGYTF.

The chain combines TRBV24-1 with TRBJ2-1; 9 nucleotides agree with TRBD1. The CDR3 spans 15 residues. CDR1 is KGHDR and CDR2 is SFDVKD in the germline V gene. The ends lost 3 bases at V and 5 bases at J; junction bases unmatched: 4. In DNA, the CDR3 is TGTGCCACCAGTGATCCGGGACAGGGCCACAATGAGCAGTTCTTC. This codes for CATSDPGQGHNEQFF.

CDR3 loop: CASSHANRGLTTYEQYF. The CDR3, as DNA: TGTGCCAGCAGCCATGCCAACAGGGGACTTACGACCTACGAGCAGTACTTC. The chain employs TRBV4-2 and TRBJ2-7; TRBD1 is a possible D gene (7 bases). V gave up 3 bases and J gave up 2 bases, with 20 bases separating them. Germline CDR1 and CDR2: LGHNA and YNFKEQ. The CDR3 runs to 17 residues.

The CDR3 spells CASSRDSYTEAFF. Written as DNA, the CDR3 is TGTGCCAGCAGCCGCGACAGTTACACTGAAGCTTTCTTT. The chain links TRBV7-6 to TRBJ1-1, with D perhaps TRBD1 (5 bases). V was cut by 5 bases and J by 3 bases, with 10 bases left in between. Germline V lookup: CDR1 SGHVS, CDR2 FNYEAQ. This CDR3 has 13 residues.

The chain uses TRBV6-5 and TRBJ2-2; D uncertain. Trimming pared 2 bases from V and 6 bases from J, leaving 4 bases between. CDR1 is MNHEY and CDR2 is SVGAGI in the germline V gene. The CDR3 consists of 12 residues. CDR3 nucleotide sequence: TGTGCCAGCAGTTACAGCGCCGGGGAGCTGTTTTTT. Translation gives CASSYSAGELFF.

The rearrangement joins TRBV9 to TRBJ2-1; 8 nucleotides agree with TRBD2. Looked up from germline, CDR1 is SGDLS and CDR2 is YYNGEE. The CDR3 is 13 amino acids. Trimming removed 3 bases from V and 7 bases from J; junction bases left unmatched: 3. The CDR3 DNA reads TGTGCCAGCAGCGCTCGGGGGGGTAATGAGCAGTTCTTC. This encodes CASSARGGNEQFF.

CDR3 amino acids: CASSPDRGARGLNTEAFF. The CDR3 region has the DNA TGTGCCAGCAGCCCAGACCGGGGGGCGCGGGGTTTGAACACTGAAGCTTTCTTT. J is TRBJ1-1 and V is TRBV14; a weak D match, TRBD1 (6 bases). The V and J ends lost 4 bases and 0 bases respectively, with 21 bases between them. The CDR3 loop spans 18 amino acids. CDR1 is SGHDN and CDR2 is FVKESK in the germline V gene.

This rearrangement joins TRBV5-1 to TRBJ2-5; D is possibly TRBD1 (5 bases). Between the trimmed V and J ends, which lost 2 bases and 2 bases, there was a span of 7 bases. The germline CDR1 and CDR2 sequences are SGHRS and YFSETQ. The CDR3 has 13 residues. The CDR3 region has the DNA TGCGCCAGCAGCTTTCAGGGTCAAGAGACCCAGTACTTC. This sequence encodes CASSFQGQETQYF.

The chain couples TRBV5-4 to TRBJ2-1; TRBD2 aligns across 7 bases. This CDR3 spans 14 amino acids. After removal of 2 bases from V and 8 bases from J, the junction contained 7 bases not matched to a gene. Looked up from germline, CDR1 is SGHNT and CDR2 is YYREEE (reference sequence). The CDR3 DNA follows: TGTGCCAGCAGCTTTGCGGGAGAGGGAGATGAGCAGTTCTTC. This codes for CASSFAGEGDEQFF. Drawing the rest from reference TRBV5-4 and TRBJ2-1, the complete variable domain is ETGVTQSPTHLIKTRGQQVTLRCSSQSGHNTVSWYQQALGQGPQFIFQYYREEENGRGNFPPRFSGLQFPNYSSELNVNALELDDSALYLCASSFAGEGDEQFFGPGTRLTVL.

The genes are TRBV2 and TRBJ1-5; D gene uncertain. Germline CDR1 and CDR2: SNHLY and FYNNEI. Between the trimmed V and J ends, which lost 2 bases and 0 bases, there was a span of 8 bases. CDR3 size: 15 residues. CDR3 sequence: CASSERSSSNQPQHF. CDR3 DNA: TGTGCCAGCAGTGAAAGAAGTTCTAGCAATCAGCCCCAGCATTTT.

The CDR3 DNA follows: TGTGCCAGTAGTATGGGACAACGGCTTCAAGAGACCCAGTACTTC. This gives the protein CASSMGQRLQETQYF. The chain carries TRBV19 and TRBJ2-5, with D possibly being TRBD1 (6 bases). The V gene's germline CDR1 is LNHDA and CDR2 SQIVND (reference sequence). The CDR3 extends over 15 amino acids. The germline V and J ends were trimmed by 3 bases and 2 bases, with 13 bases remaining between them.

The chain couples TRBV4-1 to TRBJ1-1; D remains unclear. In germline, CDR1 is MGHRA, CDR2 YSYEKL. The CDR3 runs to 17 residues. Between the trimmed V and J ends, which lost 4 bases and 0 bases, there was a span of 18 bases. CDR3 bases: TGCGCCAGCAGCCTCTTCCTCCCGGGTACCTTGAACACTGAAGCTTTCTTT. This encodes CASSLFLPGTLNTEAFF.

The chain couples TRBV5-1 to TRBJ2-3, with 11 positions matching TRBD1. Germline V gene sequence: CDR1 SGHRS, CDR2 YFSETQ. This CDR3 region has 16 residues. V dropped 0 bases and J dropped 3; count of bases not matched to a gene: 3. The CDR3 DNA sequence: TGCGCCAGCAGCTTGGCCGGGACAGGGGGAACAGATACGCAGTATTTT. It codes for CASSLAGTGGTDTQYF. The entire variable domain, with the rest obtained from reference TRBV5-1 and TRBJ2-3, is as follows: KAGVTQTPRYLIKTRGQQVTLSCSPISGHRSVSWYQQTPGQGLQFLFEYFSETQRNKGNFPGRFSGRQFSNSRSEMNVSTLELGDSALYLCASSLAGTGGTDTQYFGPGTRLTVL.

The chain has TRBV19 and TRBJ1-3, with a weak D call TRBD1 (5 bases). Trimming pared 11 bases from V and 0 bases from J, leaving 17 bases between. Germline assignment: CDR1 LNHDA and CDR2 SQIVND (reference sequence). There are 15 residues in the CDR3. In DNA, the CDR3 is TGTGCCGCCCATCCGGGACGAAGCTCTGGAAACACCATATATTTT. Protein: CAAHPGRSSGNTIYF. The whole variable domain, remainder taken from reference TRBV19 and TRBJ1-3, is DGGITQSPKYLFRKEGQNVTLSCEQNLNHDAMYWYRQDPGQGLRLIYYSQIVNDFQKGDIAEGYSVSREKKESFPLTVTSAQKNPTAFYLCAAHPGRSSGNTIYFGEGSWLTVV.

J is TRBJ1-2 and V is TRBV6-2 or TRBV6-3; maybe TRBD1 (6 bases). Trimming cost V 0 bases and J 8 bases, with 10 bases left between them. Germline V lookup: CDR1 MNHEY, CDR2 SVGEGT. The CDR3 has 13 amino acids. Written as DNA, the CDR3 is TGTGCCAGCAGTTACTCCCAGGGGACGGGCTACACCTTC. It translates to CASSYSQGTGYTF.

This clone was counted once. This rearrangement joins TRBV2 to TRBJ1-1; D is unclear. The length of the CDR3 is 13 residues. CDR1 and CDR2 (germline): SNHLY, FYNNEI. Trimming stripped 8 bases from V and 6 bases from J, with 16 bases between. CDR3 in amino acids: CASGQLRGAEAFF. The CDR3 DNA is TGTGCCAGCGGGCAGCTCCGCGGGGCTGAAGCTTTCTTT.

The gene calls are TRBV18 and TRBJ2-7, with TRBD2 matching 10 bases. J lost 3 bases, V lost 3 bases, and 5 bases had no gene match. CDR3 length: 15 residues. CDR1 and CDR2 (germline): KGHSH, LQKENI. The CDR3 here is CASSPGLAEVYEQYF. The CDR3 DNA reads TGTGCCAGCTCACCCGGACTAGCGGAGGTCTACGAGCAGTACTTC.

The CDR3 reads CASSHFGTSNTGELFF. The CDR3 nucleotides read TGTGCCAGCAGCCATTTCGGGACCTCCAACACCGGGGAGCTGTTTTTT. The J gene is TRBJ2-2, the V gene TRBV3-1 (or the pseudogene TRBV3-2); possibly TRBD1 or TRBD2 for D (5 bases each). Trimming cost V 3 bases and J 2 bases, with 13 bases left between them. The CDR3 has 16 amino acids. Germline CDR1 LGHDT, CDR2 YNNKEL (reference sequence).

This chain joins TRBV5-4 and TRBJ1-5; 10 bases fit TRBD1. This CDR3 region has 15 residues. Germline lookup yields CDR1 SGHNT and CDR2 YYREEE (reference sequence). V was pared by 4 bases and J by 6 bases, with 7 bases of the junction left unmatched. The chain's CDR3 is CASSLDRGQIQPQHF. The CDR3 DNA is TGTGCCAGCAGCCTAGACAGGGGGCAGATTCAGCCCCAGCATTTT.

The genes are TRBV2 and TRBJ2-2; perhaps TRBD1 as D (6 bases). V was trimmed by 6 bases and J by 5 bases, leaving 16 bases between them. This CDR3 has 15 residues. The germline gives CDR1 SNHLY, CDR2 FYNNEI. The CDR3 spells CASSATPQGTGELFF. The CDR3 DNA reads as TGTGCCAGCAGCGCAACGCCCCAGGGGACCGGGGAGCTGTTTTTT.